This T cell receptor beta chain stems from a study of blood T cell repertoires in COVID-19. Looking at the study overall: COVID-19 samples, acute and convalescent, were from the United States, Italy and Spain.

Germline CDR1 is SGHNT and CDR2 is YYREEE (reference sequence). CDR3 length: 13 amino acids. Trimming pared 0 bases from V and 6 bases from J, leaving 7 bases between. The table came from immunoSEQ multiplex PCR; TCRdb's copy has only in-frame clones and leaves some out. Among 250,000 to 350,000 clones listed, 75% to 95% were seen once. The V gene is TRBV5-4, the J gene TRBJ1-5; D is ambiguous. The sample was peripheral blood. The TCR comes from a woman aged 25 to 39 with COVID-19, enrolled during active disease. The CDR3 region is CASSLDEGQPQHF. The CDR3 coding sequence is TGTGCCAGCAGCTTGGATGAGGGTCAGCCCCAGCATTTT.